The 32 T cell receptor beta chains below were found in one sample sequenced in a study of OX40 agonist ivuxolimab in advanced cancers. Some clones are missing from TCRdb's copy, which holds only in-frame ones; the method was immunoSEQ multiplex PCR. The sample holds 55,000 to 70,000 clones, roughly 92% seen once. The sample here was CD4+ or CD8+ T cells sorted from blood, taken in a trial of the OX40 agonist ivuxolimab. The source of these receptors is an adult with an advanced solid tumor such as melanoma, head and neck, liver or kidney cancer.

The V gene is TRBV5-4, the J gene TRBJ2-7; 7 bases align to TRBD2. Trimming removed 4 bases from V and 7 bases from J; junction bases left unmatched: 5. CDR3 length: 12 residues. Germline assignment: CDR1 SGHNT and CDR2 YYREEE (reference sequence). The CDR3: CASSPSGEEQYF. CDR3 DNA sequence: TGTGCCAGCAGCCCCAGCGGGGAAGAGCAGTACTTC.

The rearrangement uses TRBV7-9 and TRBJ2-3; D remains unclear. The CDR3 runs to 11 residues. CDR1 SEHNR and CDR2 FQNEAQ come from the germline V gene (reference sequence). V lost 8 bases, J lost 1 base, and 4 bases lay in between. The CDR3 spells CASRGTDTQYF. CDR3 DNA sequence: TGTGCCAGCCGAGGCACAGATACGCAGTATTTT.

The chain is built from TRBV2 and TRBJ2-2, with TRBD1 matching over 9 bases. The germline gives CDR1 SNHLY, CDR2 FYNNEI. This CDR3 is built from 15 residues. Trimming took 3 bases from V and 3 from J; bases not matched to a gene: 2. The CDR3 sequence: CASSEGTGYTGELFF. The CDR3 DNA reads TGTGCCAGCAGTGAGGGGACAGGGTACACCGGGGAGCTGTTTTTT.

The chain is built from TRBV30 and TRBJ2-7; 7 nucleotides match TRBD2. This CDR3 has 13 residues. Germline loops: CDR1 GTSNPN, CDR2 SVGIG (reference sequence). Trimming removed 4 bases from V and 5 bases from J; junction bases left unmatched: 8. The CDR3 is CAWTGLDNHEQYF. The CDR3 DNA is TGTGCCTGGACAGGACTAGACAATCACGAGCAGTACTTC.

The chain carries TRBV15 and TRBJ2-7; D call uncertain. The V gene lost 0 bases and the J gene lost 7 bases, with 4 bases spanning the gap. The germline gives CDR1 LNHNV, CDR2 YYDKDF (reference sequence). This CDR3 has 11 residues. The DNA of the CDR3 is TGTGCCACCAGCAGAGATCTTGAGCAGTACTTC. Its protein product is CATSRDLEQYF.

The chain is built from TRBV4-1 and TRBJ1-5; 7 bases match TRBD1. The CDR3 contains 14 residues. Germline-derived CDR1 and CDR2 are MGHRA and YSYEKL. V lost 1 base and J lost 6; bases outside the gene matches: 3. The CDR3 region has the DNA TGCGCCAGCAGCCAAGGACAGGGTGGTCAGCCCCAGCATTTT. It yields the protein CASSQGQGGQPQHF.

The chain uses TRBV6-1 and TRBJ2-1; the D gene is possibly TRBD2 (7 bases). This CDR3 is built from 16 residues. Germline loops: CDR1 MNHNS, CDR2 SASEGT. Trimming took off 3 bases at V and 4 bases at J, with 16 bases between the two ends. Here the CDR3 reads CASSELRGAIYNEQFF. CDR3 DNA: TGTGCCAGCAGTGAGCTTCGGGGGGCGATATACAATGAGCAGTTCTTC.

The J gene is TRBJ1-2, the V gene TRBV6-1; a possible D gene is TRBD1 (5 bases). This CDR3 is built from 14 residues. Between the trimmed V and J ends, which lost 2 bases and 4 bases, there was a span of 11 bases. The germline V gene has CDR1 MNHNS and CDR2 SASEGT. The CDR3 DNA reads TGTGCCAGCAGTGAAATACGGGGGGGCTATGGCTACACCTTC. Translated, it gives CASSEIRGGYGYTF.

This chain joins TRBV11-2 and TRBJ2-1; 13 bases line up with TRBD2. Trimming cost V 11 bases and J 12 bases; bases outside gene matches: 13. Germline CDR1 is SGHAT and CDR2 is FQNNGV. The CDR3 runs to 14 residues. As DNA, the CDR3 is TGTGCCTCTAAGGGGACTAGCGGGGACTACGGGCAGTTCTTC. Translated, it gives CASKGTSGDYGQFF.

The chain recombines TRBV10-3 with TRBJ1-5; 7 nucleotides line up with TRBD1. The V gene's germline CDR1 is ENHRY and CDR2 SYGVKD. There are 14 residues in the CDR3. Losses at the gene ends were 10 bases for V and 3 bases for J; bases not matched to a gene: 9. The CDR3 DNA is TGTGCCACCACGACAGGGTGGGACAATCAGCCCCAGCATTTT. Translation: CATTTGWDNQPQHF.

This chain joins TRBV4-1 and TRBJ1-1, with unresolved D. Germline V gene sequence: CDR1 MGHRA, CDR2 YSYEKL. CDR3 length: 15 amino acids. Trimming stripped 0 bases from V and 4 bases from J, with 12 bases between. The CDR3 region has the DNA TGCGCCAGCAGCCAAGATTCGGCCTGGGGCACTGAAGCTTTCTTT. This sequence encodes CASSQDSAWGTEAFF.

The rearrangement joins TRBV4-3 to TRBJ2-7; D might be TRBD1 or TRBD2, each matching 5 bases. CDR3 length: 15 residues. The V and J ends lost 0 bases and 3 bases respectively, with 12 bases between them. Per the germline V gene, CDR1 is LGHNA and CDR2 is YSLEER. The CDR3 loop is CASSQEGPGIYEQYF. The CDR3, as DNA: TGCGCCAGCAGCCAAGAGGGACCAGGGATCTACGAGCAGTACTTC.

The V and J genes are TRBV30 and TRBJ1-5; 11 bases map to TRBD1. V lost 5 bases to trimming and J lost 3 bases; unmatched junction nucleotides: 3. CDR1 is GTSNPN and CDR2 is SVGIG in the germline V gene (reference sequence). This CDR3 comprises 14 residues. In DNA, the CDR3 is TGTGCCTGGGGGGACAGGGGGGCCAATCAGCCCCAGCATTTT. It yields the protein CAWGDRGANQPQHF.

For the CDR3, the DNA is TGTGCCAGCAGTGACTGGGGGCCGACTAATGAAAAACTGTTTTTT. Protein: CASSDWGPTNEKLFF. J is TRBJ1-4 and V is TRBV6-1, with a tentative D call TRBD1 (6 bases). Germline CDR1 MNHNS, CDR2 SASEGT. V lost 3 bases to trimming and J lost 2 bases, with 10 bases between them. This CDR3 is built from 15 residues.

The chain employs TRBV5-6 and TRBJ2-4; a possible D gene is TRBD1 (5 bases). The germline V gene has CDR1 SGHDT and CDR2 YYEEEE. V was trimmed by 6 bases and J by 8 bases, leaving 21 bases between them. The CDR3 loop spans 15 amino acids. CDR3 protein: CASTTKGRPGHIQYF. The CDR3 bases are TGTGCCAGCACCACTAAAGGCAGGCCAGGGCACATTCAGTACTTC. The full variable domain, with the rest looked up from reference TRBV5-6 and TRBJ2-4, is DAGVTQSPTHLIKTRGQQVTLRCSPKSGHDTVSWYQQALGQGPQFIFQYYEEEERQRGNFPDRFSGHQFPNYSSELNVNALLLGDSALYLCASTTKGRPGHIQYFGAGTRLSVL.

The CDR3 region is CASSSPYRGGLTYEQYF. Written as DNA, the CDR3 is TGTGCCAGCAGCTCTCCGTATCGCGGGGGGCTTACCTACGAGCAGTACTTC. The chain couples TRBV7-9 to TRBJ2-7, with 8 bases matching TRBD2. CDR3 length equals 17 residues. Germline V CDR1 and CDR2: SEHNR, FQNEAQ (reference sequence). V shed 4 bases and J 2 bases; nucleotides not matched to a gene: 13.

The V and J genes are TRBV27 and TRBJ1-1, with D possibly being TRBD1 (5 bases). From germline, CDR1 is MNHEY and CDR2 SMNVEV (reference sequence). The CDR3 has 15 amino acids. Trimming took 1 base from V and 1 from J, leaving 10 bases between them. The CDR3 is CASSLYGTGNTEAFF. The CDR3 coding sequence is TGTGCCAGCAGTTTATACGGTACAGGGAACACTGAAGCTTTCTTT.

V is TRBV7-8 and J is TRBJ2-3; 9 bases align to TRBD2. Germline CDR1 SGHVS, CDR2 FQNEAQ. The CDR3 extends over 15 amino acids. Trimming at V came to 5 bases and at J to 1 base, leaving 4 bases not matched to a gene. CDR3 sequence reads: CASSSPSGGTDTQYF. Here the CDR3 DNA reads TGTGCCAGCAGCAGTCCTAGCGGGGGCACAGATACGCAGTATTTT.

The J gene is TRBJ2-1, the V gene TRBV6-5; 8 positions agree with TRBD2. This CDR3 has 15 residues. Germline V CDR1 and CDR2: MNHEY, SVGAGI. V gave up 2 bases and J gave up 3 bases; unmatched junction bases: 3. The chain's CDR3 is CASSYRGGYYNEQFF. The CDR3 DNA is TGTGCCAGCAGTTACCGGGGGGGATACTACAATGAGCAGTTCTTC.

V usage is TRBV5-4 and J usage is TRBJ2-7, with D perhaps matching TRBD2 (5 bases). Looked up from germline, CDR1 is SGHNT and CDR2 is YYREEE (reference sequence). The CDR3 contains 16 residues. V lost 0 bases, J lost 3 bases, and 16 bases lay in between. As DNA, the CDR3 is TGTGCCAGCAGCTTGGCCTTCACCGGGGTGGGCTACGAGCAGTACTTC. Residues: CASSLAFTGVGYEQYF.

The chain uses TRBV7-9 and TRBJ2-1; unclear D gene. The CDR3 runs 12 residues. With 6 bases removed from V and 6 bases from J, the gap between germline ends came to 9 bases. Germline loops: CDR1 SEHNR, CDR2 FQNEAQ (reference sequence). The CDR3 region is CASSPTGNEQFF. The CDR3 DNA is TGTGCCAGCAGTCCGACGGGCAATGAGCAGTTCTTC.

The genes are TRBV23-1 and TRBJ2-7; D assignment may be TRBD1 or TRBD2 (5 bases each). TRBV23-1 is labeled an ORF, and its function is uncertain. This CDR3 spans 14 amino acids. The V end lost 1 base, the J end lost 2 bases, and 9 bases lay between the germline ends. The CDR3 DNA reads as TGCGCCAGCAGTCAATTGGGGCGGGCCTACGAGCAGTACTTC. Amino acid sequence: CASSQLGRAYEQYF.

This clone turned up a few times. In nucleotides, the CDR3 is TGTGCCAGTATTGAGATTGGGACAGCGAACACTGAAGCTTTCTTT. Translation: CASIEIGTANTEAFF. The V gene is TRBV19, the J gene TRBJ1-1, with TRBD1 matching over 7 bases. The V gene's germline CDR1 is LNHDA and CDR2 SQIVND (reference sequence). Unmatched junction bases numbered 9, after V lost 7 bases and J lost 1 base. The CDR3 sequence is 15 residues long.

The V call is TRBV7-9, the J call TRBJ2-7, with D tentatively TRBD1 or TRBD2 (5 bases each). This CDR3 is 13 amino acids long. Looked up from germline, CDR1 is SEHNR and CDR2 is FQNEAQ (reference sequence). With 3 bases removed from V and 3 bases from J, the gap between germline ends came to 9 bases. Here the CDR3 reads CASSLGEIYEQYF. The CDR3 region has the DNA TGTGCCAGCAGCTTGGGGGAAATCTACGAGCAGTACTTC. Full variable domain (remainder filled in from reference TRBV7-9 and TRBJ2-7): DTGVSQNPRHKITKRGQNVTFRCDPISEHNRLYWYRQTLGQGPEFLTYFQNEAQLEKSRLLSDRFSAERPKGSFSTLEIQRTEQGDSAMYLCASSLGEIYEQYFGPGTRLTVT.

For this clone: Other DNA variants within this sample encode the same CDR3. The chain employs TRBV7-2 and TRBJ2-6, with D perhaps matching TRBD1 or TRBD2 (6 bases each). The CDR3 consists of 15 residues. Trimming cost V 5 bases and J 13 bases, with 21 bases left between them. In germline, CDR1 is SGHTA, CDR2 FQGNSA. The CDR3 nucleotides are TGTGCCAGCAGCCCTCTCGGGGGCCGGGCGGGAGTCCTGACTTTC. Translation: CASSPLGGRAGVLTF.

CDR3 nucleotides: TGTGCCAGCAGTTACTCAACAGGCGGGATCACTGAAGCTTTCTTT. This gives the protein CASSYSTGGITEAFF. The V gene is TRBV6-5, the J gene TRBJ1-1; possibly TRBD1 for D (5 bases). V lost 0 bases and J 4 bases, leaving 12 bases between the germline ends. The CDR3 runs to 15 residues. Germline V gives CDR1 MNHEY, CDR2 SVGAGI.

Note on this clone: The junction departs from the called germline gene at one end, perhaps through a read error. In nucleotides, the CDR3 is TGCGCCAGCAGCCAAGGCAGACCCTACGAGCAGTACTTC. This codes for CASSQGRPYEQYF. J is TRBJ2-7 and V is TRBV7-6; D remains unclear. The CDR3 runs to 13 residues. Germline lookup yields CDR1 SGHVS and CDR2 FNYEAQ.

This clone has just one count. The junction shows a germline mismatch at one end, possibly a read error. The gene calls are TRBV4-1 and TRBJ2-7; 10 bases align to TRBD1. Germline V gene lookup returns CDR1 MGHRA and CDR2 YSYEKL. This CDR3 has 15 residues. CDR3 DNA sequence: TGCGCCAGCAGCCCCCAGACAGGGGGCTCCCACGAGCAGTACTTC. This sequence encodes CASSPQTGGSHEQYF.

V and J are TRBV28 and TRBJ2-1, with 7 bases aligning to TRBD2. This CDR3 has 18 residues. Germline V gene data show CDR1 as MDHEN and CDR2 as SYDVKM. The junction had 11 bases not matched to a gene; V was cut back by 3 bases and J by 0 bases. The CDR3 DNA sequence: TGTGCCAGCAGTTTGTTTGCGGGGGTTAGTAGCTCCTACAATGAGCAGTTCTTC. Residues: CASSLFAGVSSSYNEQFF.

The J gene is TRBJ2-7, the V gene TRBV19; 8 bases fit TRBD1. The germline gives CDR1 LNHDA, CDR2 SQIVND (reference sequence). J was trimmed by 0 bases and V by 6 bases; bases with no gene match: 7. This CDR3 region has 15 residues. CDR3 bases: TGTGCCAGTAGCCTGGGGACAGGTTCCTCCTACGAGCAGTACTTC. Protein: CASSLGTGSSYEQYF.

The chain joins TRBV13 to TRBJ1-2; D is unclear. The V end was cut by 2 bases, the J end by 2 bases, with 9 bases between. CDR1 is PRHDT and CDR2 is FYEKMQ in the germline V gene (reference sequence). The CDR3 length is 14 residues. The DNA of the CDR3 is TGTGCCAGCAGCTTAATGAGGGCCAACTATGGCTACACCTTC. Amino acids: CASSLMRANYGYTF.

DNA for the CDR3: TGTGCCAGCCTCCGGGGTGCAGGGGCGGTGGGGGAGCTGTTTTTT. Residues: CASLRGAGAVGELFF. V is TRBV27 and J is TRBJ2-2, with D possibly matching TRBD1 (6 bases). The CDR3 consists of 15 residues. Germline V gives CDR1 MNHEY, CDR2 SMNVEV (reference sequence). The V gene lost 8 bases and the J gene lost 8 bases, with 21 bases spanning the gap.